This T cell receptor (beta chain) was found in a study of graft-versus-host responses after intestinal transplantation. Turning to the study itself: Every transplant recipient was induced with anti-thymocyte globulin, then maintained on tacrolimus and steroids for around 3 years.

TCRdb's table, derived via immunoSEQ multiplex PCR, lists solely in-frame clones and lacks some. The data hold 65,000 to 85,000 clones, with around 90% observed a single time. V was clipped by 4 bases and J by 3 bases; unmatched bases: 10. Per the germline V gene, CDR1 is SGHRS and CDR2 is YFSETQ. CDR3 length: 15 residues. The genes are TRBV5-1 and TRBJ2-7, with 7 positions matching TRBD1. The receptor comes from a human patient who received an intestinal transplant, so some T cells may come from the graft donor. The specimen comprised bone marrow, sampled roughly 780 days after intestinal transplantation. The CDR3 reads CASSRGGQGDYEQYF. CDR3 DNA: TGCGCCAGCAGCAGGGGTGGGCAGGGGGACTACGAGCAGTACTTC.